The subject of this entry is one T cell receptor beta chain. The entry originates in a study of CD8 T cells in Susac syndrome. Sequencing of TCR beta covered CD8+ and CD4+ T cells obtained from blood. The CDR3 has 16 amino acids. J gave up 0 bases and V 4 bases, and 3 bases lay outside the gene matches. Germline V gene sequence: CDR1 MGHRA, CDR2 YSYEKL. When the RNA was reverse transcribed, random hexamers were used with an input of 0.5 to 1 ug. From the immunoSEQ multiplex PCR reads, TCRdb called clonotypes with MiXCR, one entry per CDR3 protein. The sample lists some 150,000 distinct CDR3 sequences; 85% to 95% were seen once.

The sample taken for sequencing was CD4+ T cells from PBMCs. The TCR originated in a human donor with Susac syndrome. The chain joins TRBV4-1 to TRBJ2-3; 11 nucleotides line up with TRBD2. Written as DNA, the CDR3 is TGCGCCAGCAGCCTATTAGCGGGGGGGAGCACAGATACGCAGTATTTT. Translated: CASSLLAGGSTDTQYF.